This T cell receptor beta chain was recovered during a study of control samples from healthy donors and cancer patients. The CDR3 sequence is 13 residues long. Germline V gene data show CDR1 as LNHNV and CDR2 as YYDKDF (reference sequence). Only in-frame clones appear in the TCRdb table, and some are missing; sequencing was by immunoSEQ multiplex PCR. The sample holds about 120,000 clones, about 94% seen once. To note about this clone: A junction end diverges from the germline sequence, so it may reflect a read error.

This rearrangement joins TRBV15 to TRBJ2-4; TRBD1 might be the D (5 bases). This clonotype originated in a man aged 30 to 39 in good health. Source material: blood. This CDR3 is CATSRDTLGQPSF. In DNA, the CDR3 is TGTGCCACCAGCAGAGATACATTGGGGCAGCCTTCTTTC.